This T cell receptor (beta chain) was recovered during a study of blood T cell repertoires in COVID-19. Study overall: The study drew acute and convalescent COVID-19 samples from the United States, Italy and Spain.

CDR1 is MDHEN, CDR2 SYDVKM, per germline. The J segment lost 5 bases and the V segment lost 6 bases, leaving 9 bases of the junction unmatched. The CDR3 runs 14 residues. The protocol was immunoSEQ multiplex PCR, while the TCRdb copy is restricted to in-frame clones and leaves out a portion. The sample lists 150,000 to 200,000 clones, about 89% occurring once. The gene calls are TRBV28 and TRBJ2-5, with 7 bases fitting TRBD2. The sequence was collected from a man younger than 35 who had recovered from COVID-19. Source material: peripheral blood. CDR3 coding DNA: TGTGCCAGCAGGGGAGCGGGAACTGGGGAGACCCAGTACTTC. This sequence encodes CASRGAGTGETQYF.